Each of the 29 T cell receptor beta chains below was sequenced from the same sample in a study of cytomegalovirus exposure and HLA in healthy donors. Profiling relied on immunoSEQ multiplex PCR, and the TCRdb table lists in-frame clones only, not all of them. Of 250,000 to 350,000 clones in the sample, 88% are singletons; the top ten hold roughly 0.93%. What was sequenced was PBMCs. The origin of the receptors is a woman in her late teens or twenties in good health and CMV-seronegative.

The chain links TRBV27 to TRBJ2-4; a possible D gene is TRBD1 (6 bases). Germline V gene data show CDR1 as MNHEY and CDR2 as SMNVEV (reference sequence). The V gene lost 6 bases and the J gene lost 8 bases, with 20 bases spanning the gap. The CDR3 is 15 residues long. DNA for the CDR3: TGTGCCAGCAGGCGGTATCAGGGGTTCTCGGACATTCAGTACTTC. It specifies CASRRYQGFSDIQYF.

This chain joins TRBV7-2 and TRBJ2-5; 14 positions agree with TRBD2. The V segment lost 5 bases and the J segment 4 bases; nucleotides outside the gene matches: 6. The germline CDR1 and CDR2 sequences are SGHTA and FQGNSA. This CDR3 has 16 residues. CDR3 residues: CASSHPTSGRGETQYF. The CDR3, as DNA: TGTGCCAGCAGCCACCCGACTAGCGGGAGGGGAGAGACCCAGTACTTC.

This chain links TRBV27 with TRBJ1-2, with 10 bases aligning to TRBD1. J lost 2 bases, V lost 5 bases, and 11 bases had no gene match. Per the germline V gene, CDR1 is MNHEY and CDR2 is SMNVEV (reference sequence). This CDR3 comprises 17 residues. The CDR3, as DNA: TGTGCCAGCAGTCTCCATCCGGGACAGGGGTTAAACTATGGCTACACCTTC. As protein: CASSLHPGQGLNYGYTF.

The chain has TRBV28 and TRBJ2-2; tentatively, D is TRBD1 (5 bases). The V gene's germline CDR1 is MDHEN and CDR2 SYDVKM. The CDR3 totals 13 residues. V was trimmed by 3 bases and J by 8 bases, leaving 10 bases between them. The CDR3 DNA reads TGTGCCAGCAGTTTTGACAGTTGGGGGGAGCTGTTTTTT. Amino acid sequence: CASSFDSWGELFF. Looking up the rest from reference TRBV28 and TRBJ2-2 gives the full variable domain: DVKVTQSSRYLVKRTGEKVFLECVQDMDHENMFWYRQDPGLGLRLIYFSYDVKMKEKGDIPEGYSVSREKKERFSLILESASTNQTSMYLCASSFDSWGELFFGEGSRLTVL.

This chain joins TRBV28 and TRBJ1-3, with D maybe TRBD1 (5 bases). CDR1 is MDHEN, CDR2 SYDVKM, per germline. CDR3 size: 16 residues. Trimming pared 6 bases from V and 0 bases from J, leaving 15 bases between. Here the CDR3 reads CASRSGGDYSGNTIYF. CDR3 nucleotides: TGTGCCAGCAGGAGCGGGGGAGATTACTCTGGAAACACCATATATTTT.

This chain connects TRBV28 to TRBJ1-1; D not resolved. The V gene's germline CDR1 is MDHEN and CDR2 SYDVKM. V shed 6 bases and J shed 3 bases, with 5 bases lying between them. This CDR3 has 11 amino acids. The chain's CDR3 is CASRDYTEAFF. For the CDR3, the DNA is TGTGCCAGCAGGGACTACACTGAAGCTTTCTTT.

CDR3 loop: CASSLDSEAFF. CDR3 bases: TGTGCCAGCAGTCTAGACAGCGAAGCTTTCTTT. The J gene is TRBJ1-1, the V gene TRBV2, with TRBD1 as a possible D gene (5 bases). Germline CDR1 reads SNHLY; CDR2 reads FYNNEI. The length of the CDR3 is 11 residues. Trimming cost V 5 bases and J 8 bases, with 9 bases left between them.

This sequence joins TRBV9 and TRBJ1-4, with a possible D match to TRBD1 (5 bases). The ends were cut back, 3 bases at V and 1 base at J, with 7 bases in the middle. The germline gives CDR1 SGDLS, CDR2 YYNGEE. CDR3 length: 14 amino acids. The CDR3 spells CASSAGGTNEKLFF. The CDR3 DNA reads as TGTGCCAGCAGCGCGGGGGGAACTAATGAAAAACTGTTTTTT.

This chain connects TRBV30 to TRBJ1-6; the D is unclear. CDR1 GTSNPN and CDR2 SVGIG come from the germline V gene (reference sequence). Trimming pared 5 bases from V and 4 bases from J, leaving 9 bases between. The CDR3 sequence is 13 residues long. The CDR3 sequence: CAWAGQYNSPLHF. The CDR3 DNA reads TGTGCCTGGGCTGGGCAGTATAATTCACCCCTCCACTTT.

V is TRBV7-3 and J is TRBJ2-3, with D maybe TRBD2 (5 bases). The CDR3 extends over 16 amino acids. The germline V and J ends were trimmed by 6 bases and 3 bases, with 19 bases remaining between them. Germline V gives CDR1 SGHTA, CDR2 FQGTGA. This CDR3 is CASSSGVGPGTDTQYF. In DNA, the CDR3 is TGTGCCAGCAGTTCCGGGGTCGGGCCTGGGACAGATACGCAGTATTTT.

This clone has only a few counts. The chain has TRBV9 and TRBJ2-1; TRBD2 might be the D (5 bases). CDR3 length: 15 amino acids. The germline CDR1 and CDR2 sequences are SGDLS and YYNGEE. V lost 4 bases to trimming and J lost 6 bases, with 17 bases between them. For the CDR3, the DNA is TGTGCCAGCAGCCCCACAGCGGACCCCCGCAATGAGCAGTTCTTC. It encodes CASSPTADPRNEQFF.

This sequence joins TRBV7-6 and TRBJ1-2; 7 bases map to TRBD1. J gave up 4 bases and V 4 bases, and 3 bases lay outside the gene matches. Germline loops: CDR1 SGHVS, CDR2 FNYEAQ. This CDR3 has 13 residues. The CDR3 reads CASSSRDSYGYTF. Written as DNA, the CDR3 is TGTGCCAGCAGCTCCCGGGACAGCTATGGCTACACCTTC.

This rearrangement joins TRBV5-1 to TRBJ2-7; the match to TRBD2 covers 10 bases. This CDR3 is built from 15 residues. The V and J ends lost 4 bases and 5 bases, in that order; junction bases with no gene match: 9. The germline CDR1 and CDR2 sequences are SGHRS and YFSETQ. The CDR3 nucleotides are TGCGCCAGCAGCCCACCTAGCGGGAGTTCGGACGAGCAGTACTTC. Protein sequence: CASSPPSGSSDEQYF.

The rearrangement links TRBV5-4 to TRBJ2-1; 8 positions match TRBD2. Unmatched junction bases numbered 8, after V lost 6 bases and J lost 6 bases. The CDR3 is 14 residues long. From germline, CDR1 is SGHNT and CDR2 YYREEE (reference sequence). The CDR3 DNA reads as TGTGCCAGCAAAGCGGGAGAGAGGGGCAATGAGCAGTTCTTC. Translation: CASKAGERGNEQFF. The full variable domain, its missing parts supplied by reference TRBV5-4 and TRBJ2-1, is ETGVTQSPTHLIKTRGQQVTLRCSSQSGHNTVSWYQQALGQGPQFIFQYYREEENGRGNFPPRFSGLQFPNYSSELNVNALELDDSALYLCASKAGERGNEQFFGPGTRLTVL.

The chain combines TRBV7-6 with TRBJ2-4; a possible D gene is TRBD1 (5 bases). CDR1 SGHVS and CDR2 FNYEAQ come from the germline V gene. This CDR3 region has 16 residues. V lost 4 bases and J 1 base, leaving 14 bases between the germline ends. This chain's CDR3 is CASSSSRGGAKNIQYF. For the CDR3, the DNA is TGTGCCAGCAGCTCCAGTAGGGGTGGGGCCAAAAACATTCAGTACTTC.

V is TRBV5-4 and J is TRBJ1-3; 8 bases fit TRBD1. The CDR3 has 15 amino acids. The V and J ends lost 0 bases and 3 bases, in that order; junction bases with no gene match: 2. Per germline, CDR1 SGHNT and CDR2 YYREEE (reference sequence). The CDR3 loop is CASSLGQGFGNTIYF. DNA of the CDR3: TGTGCCAGCAGCTTGGGACAGGGGTTTGGAAACACCATATATTTT.

The rearrangement links TRBV28 to TRBJ1-1; 8 bases are a match to TRBD1. Germline V gives CDR1 MDHEN, CDR2 SYDVKM. The CDR3 is 13 residues long. J gave up 2 bases and V 7 bases, and 3 bases lay outside the gene matches. The CDR3 DNA reads TGTGCCAGCATCGACAGGGGAAACACTGAAGCTTTCTTT. It codes for CASIDRGNTEAFF. The whole variable domain, filled in from reference TRBV28 and TRBJ1-1, reads DVKVTQSSRYLVKRTGEKVFLECVQDMDHENMFWYRQDPGLGLRLIYFSYDVKMKEKGDIPEGYSVSREKKERFSLILESASTNQTSMYLCASIDRGNTEAFFGQGTRLTVV.

The chain has TRBV5-6 and TRBJ2-7; D ambiguous. The V and J ends lost 2 bases and 2 bases respectively, with 8 bases between them. The CDR3 spans 13 residues. CDR1 is SGHDT, CDR2 YYEEEE, per germline. This CDR3 reads CASSLASTYEQYF. CDR3 bases: TGTGCCAGCAGCTTAGCATCCACCTACGAGCAGTACTTC.

The J gene is TRBJ1-1, the V gene TRBV11-2; 9 bases line up with TRBD1. The length of the CDR3 is 15 residues. The germline CDR1 and CDR2 sequences are SGHAT and FQNNGV. The V segment lost 1 base and the J segment 7 bases; nucleotides outside the gene matches: 7. The CDR3 reads CASSLGDRDGGEAFF. CDR3 DNA: TGTGCCAGCAGCTTAGGGGACAGGGATGGTGGTGAAGCTTTCTTT.

The chain uses TRBV28 and TRBJ1-1; 8 bases are a match to TRBD1. V trimming: 3 bases; J trimming: 6 bases; junction bases outside the gene matches: 6. Germline V gene lookup returns CDR1 MDHEN and CDR2 SYDVKM. The CDR3 totals 14 residues. CDR3: CASSFQGADAEAFF. CDR3 nucleotides: TGTGCCAGCAGTTTTCAGGGGGCTGACGCTGAAGCTTTCTTT.

This sequence joins TRBV5-1 and TRBJ2-3, with D perhaps TRBD2 (5 bases). V gave up 4 bases and J gave up 4 bases, with 19 bases separating them. Germline CDR1 reads SGHRS; CDR2 reads YFSETQ. CDR3 length: 16 amino acids. CDR3 nucleotide sequence: TGCGCCAGCAGCCCGGCCCCCGCATCAGCGGCAGATACGCAGTATTTT. Translation gives CASSPAPASAADTQYF.

The chain joins TRBV19 to TRBJ2-3, with 7 nucleotides matching TRBD2. With V trimmed by 1 base and J by 4 bases, 5 bases remained unmatched. The germline V gene has CDR1 LNHDA and CDR2 SQIVND (reference sequence). CDR3 length equals 15 residues. This chain's CDR3 is CASSIVGGGPDTQYF. CDR3 sequence (DNA): TGTGCCAGTAGTATAGTTGGGGGAGGGCCAGATACGCAGTATTTT.

The rearrangement links TRBV5-4 to TRBJ2-1; the D is unclear. Looked up from germline, CDR1 is SGHNT and CDR2 is YYREEE (reference sequence). This CDR3 region has 15 residues. Trimming shortened V by 4 bases and J by 2 bases, and 13 bases separated the two germline ends. The CDR3 loop is CASSPRVVAYNEQFF. CDR3 nucleotides: TGTGCCAGCAGCCCCCGGGTGGTCGCCTACAATGAGCAGTTCTTC. Full variable domain (remainder filled in from reference TRBV5-4 and TRBJ2-1): ETGVTQSPTHLIKTRGQQVTLRCSSQSGHNTVSWYQQALGQGPQFIFQYYREEENGRGNFPPRFSGLQFPNYSSELNVNALELDDSALYLCASSPRVVAYNEQFFGPGTRLTVL.

The chain recombines TRBV2 with TRBJ2-7, with D possibly being TRBD2 (6 bases). The CDR3 has 12 residues. V was trimmed by 5 bases and J by 7 bases, leaving 12 bases between them. Germline CDR1 SNHLY, CDR2 FYNNEI. CDR3 DNA: TGTGCCAGCAGTACCGATAGCGGAGAGCAGTACTTC. Translating gives CASSTDSGEQYF. Full variable domain (outside the CDR3, taken from reference TRBV2 and TRBJ2-7): EPEVTQTPSHQVTQMGQEVILRCVPISNHLYFYWYRQILGQKVEFLVSFYNNEISEKSEIFDDQFSVERPDGSNFTLKIRSTKLEDSAMYFCASSTDSGEQYFGPGTRLTVT.

The count of this clone is one. The J gene is TRBJ2-7, the V gene TRBV7-6, with D perhaps TRBD2 (7 bases). This CDR3 spans 15 amino acids. In germline, CDR1 is SGHVS, CDR2 FNYEAQ. With 1 base removed from V and 0 bases from J, the gap between germline ends came to 10 bases. CDR3 sequence: CASSLGGGHSYEQYF. CDR3 DNA sequence: TGTGCCAGCAGCTTAGGGGGGGGCCACTCCTACGAGCAGTACTTC.

The chain links TRBV6-4 to TRBJ2-1; 12 bases align to TRBD2. Germline CDR1 reads MRHNA; CDR2 reads SNTAGT. With V trimmed by 5 bases and J by 4 bases, 3 bases remained unmatched. The CDR3 has 15 amino acids. Here the CDR3 DNA reads TGTGCCAGCAGTCCCGGGACTAGCGGGTACAATGAGCAGTTCTTC. Amino acids: CASSPGTSGYNEQFF.

The rearrangement links TRBV15 to TRBJ1-5, with D possibly being TRBD1 (5 bases). Trimming removed 5 bases at V and 6 bases at J, with 17 bases between. This CDR3 is 15 amino acids long. Germline V lookup: CDR1 LNHNV, CDR2 YYDKDF (reference sequence). The CDR3 sequence is CATSERTFQGQPQHF. CDR3 nucleotides: TGTGCCACCAGCGAACGTACCTTCCAGGGTCAGCCCCAGCATTTT.

V gene TRBV28 combines with J gene TRBJ2-5; 12 positions agree with TRBD2. The CDR3 covers 16 residues. The J segment lost 3 bases and the V segment lost 5 bases, leaving 7 bases of the junction unmatched. The germline V gene encodes CDR1 MDHEN and CDR2 SYDVKM. CDR3 residues: CASSPGLAGIKETQYF. CDR3 in DNA: TGTGCCAGCAGTCCCGGACTAGCGGGGATCAAAGAGACCCAGTACTTC.

J is TRBJ2-7 and V is TRBV27; TRBD1 matches 9 bases. The length of the CDR3 is 15 residues. In germline, CDR1 is MNHEY, CDR2 SMNVEV (reference sequence). The ends lost 4 bases at V and 4 bases at J; junction bases unmatched: 8. Here the CDR3 DNA reads TGTGCCAGCAGTTCCCCCGGGACAGGGAGGTACGAGCAGTACTTC. Translation: CASSSPGTGRYEQYF.